This record covers a single T cell receptor beta chain. This clonotype was seen only once. Its antigen remains undetermined. The input lacks base qualities; no much larger clone sits a single base away. One read alone makes for weak evidence. The CDR3 spans 15 residues, from the cysteine through the phenylalanine. The retained sequence is limited to the CDR3, 45 bases, with the frame set at the first base. V lost 4 bases and J lost 3 bases; the stretch between them is 13 bases long. CDR1 MGHRA and CDR2 YSYEKL were looked up in the germline V gene. The entry originates in a study of regulatory T cells in long-lasting Graves disease (dated by TCRdb to about 2021). General notes on the study: Patients with newly diagnosed Graves' disease had been on antithyroid drugs for under 3 months. Patients with persistent Graves' disease were compared with patients with newly diagnosed Graves' disease using TCR sequencing and RNA sequencing of peripheral blood. The study was conducted in China and was registered as a clinical trial. TCR sequencing covered approximately 13 persistent and 20 newly diagnosed Graves' disease patients, some 33 samples in total.

Libraries were built with multiplex PCR. The sequencer listed for this sample is Illumina HiSeq 4000. CDR3 regions were amplified by Arm-PCR with iRepertoire HTBI primers to construct TCR beta libraries. Before sequencing, the PCR products underwent gel purification. The original methods were these. Gene usage analysis of CDR3 amino acid clonotypes relied on the approximately 62 TRBV and about 15 TRBJ segments identified across samples. COPE and FqMerger were used to merge the filtered high-quality paired reads into contigs. Contigs were aligned with BLAST to IMGT TRBV, TRBD and TRBJ reference genes, and CDR3 was defined per IMGT. Any clonotype with a frequency above 0.1% was counted as a highly expanded clone. Shannon entropy served as the measure of repertoire diversity, while the Gini coefficient captured V-J evenness. A clonotype was considered public if more than one individual shared it. In TCRdb, the public reads were trimmed at Q25 with fastp and aligned with MiXCR, with productive beta chains retained. Each CDR3 protein gets just one entry, which takes the most common genes and DNA from the rows behind it. The authors' filters were not applied to this entry. The sample table shows some 340,000 distinct CDR3 sequences, and 12% are seen once. Under 20% of the sample goes to the ten largest clones.

Study-level results and caveats: The authors acknowledged the small sample size as a limitation that may reduce accuracy. Sequencing and analysis were restricted to the TCR beta chain. Patients with persistent disease shared more public clonotypes (around 3,000) than newly diagnosed patients did (more than 900). Peripheral blood alone was examined, since thyroid tissue, which constituted the primary lesion, could not be accessed. Lower TCR Shannon entropy and fewer highly expanded clones were observed in persistent Graves' disease patients than in newly diagnosed patients, which suggested clonal expansion. Persistent disease showed preferential use of TRBV28, TRBJ1-2 and TRBJ2-5, whereas newly diagnosed disease favored TRBV20-1 and TRBJ2-1.

The label giving this sample's time point can be read as: newly diagnosed GD, antithyroid drugs for less than 3 months. RNA was extracted from PBMCs in TRIzol for both TCR sequencing and RNA sequencing. The diagnosis of Graves' disease followed American Thyroid Association guidelines. Patients were recruited from an endocrinology department in Xi'an, China. Each patient gave approximately 10 milliliters of peripheral blood, collected in an EDTA anticoagulant tube. PBMCs were isolated by Ficoll Paque Plus density gradient separation without further T cell sorting. RNA quality was checked with an Agilent 2100 Bioanalyzer and agarose gel, and concentration with a NanoDrop 2000. These sequences were also reported in another study, on T cells in Graves' hyperthyroidism and ophthalmopathy. Per that second paper: Stable Graves' hyperthyroidism was defined as the absence of progression to ophthalmopathy over 18 months of follow-up. Hyperthyroidism patients were aged 18 to 65 years and newly diagnosed, with disease duration of less than 2 months. Patients with uncontrolled infections, other autoimmune diseases, pregnancy or lactation were excluded. Diagnoses relied on clinical symptoms, serum thyroxine and TRAb, thyroid ultrasound and orbital computed tomography. The TCR CDR3 was subjected to a first round of RT-PCR using the HTBI primer set and the Qiagen OneStep RT-PCR kit. Blood samples also contained most of the expanded thyroid clonotypes (frequency above 0.001), which suggests that blood repertoires may reflect thyroid immune responses. In cross-validation, a model built on a 13 V-J signature told ophthalmopathy apart from stable hyperthyroidism with 85% to 90% sensitivity and about 81% specificity, and in testing the same model reached 80%/75%. During validation, the model predicted progression to ophthalmopathy a median of around 6 months ahead of onset, with around 65% sensitivity and less than 85% specificity. To identify distinguishing TCR V-J signatures, a discovery cohort of around 98 patients was used, comprising under 45 with Graves' ophthalmopathy and approximately 57 with stable Graves' hyperthyroidism. Prospective prediction of ophthalmopathy was tested in an independent validation cohort consisting of 18 hyperthyroidism patients and approximately 16 patients who later progressed to ophthalmopathy. The 100 or so discovery patients were divided at random into training and test sets in a 7:3 ratio. Thyroid tissue and blood T-cell repertoires from six Graves' hyperthyroidism patients were also compared in the study. Once sampling was done, hyperthyroidism patients were given methimazole at a starting dose of 30 mg daily, whereas ophthalmopathy patients were given high-dose intravenous methylprednisolone. A second multiplex PCR round built the libraries, followed by size selection and purification. Paired-end sequencing of the libraries was performed with 100 bp reads on an Illumina HiSeq2000. SOAPnuke was used to process the raw data, removing reads that contained adapters or uncalled bases, had a mean Phred below 15, or lacked an exact match to the constant primer or identifier. High-quality paired reads were merged using COPE v1.2.5, and each unique nucleotide sequence was defined as a clonotype. MiTCR v1.1 was used to align clonotypes to the IMGT TRBV, TRBD and TRBJ reference segments. Analysis was restricted to V-J combinations with a frequency above 0.0001, which covered just over 98% of repertoires. The TCS score was defined as the ratio of F50 (clonal expansion) to E x V (chaos), calculated using BLOSUM62-based TCRdist between CDR3 peptides within each V-J. Welch's t-statistics and random forest reduced several hundred V-J features to 10 to 15, which were used in a naive Bayes classifier (R e1071). No statistical method was used to fix the sample size in advance, and group allocation was not hidden from the investigators. According to the paper, TCR Vbeta CDR3 sequencing was carried out on some 130 peripheral blood samples, which came from 40 to 45 ophthalmopathy, 75 to 80 hyperthyroidism and about 17 progressor patients.

This clonotype was obtained from a young woman with Graves disease. Donor details come from another sample of the same person, matched by shared clones. The sample was peripheral blood mononuclear cells (PBMCs), taken at new diagnosis, from a patient treated with antithyroid drugs. The rearranged chain carries TRBV4-1 and TRBJ1-5, with the identity of the D gene unclear. The DNA is TGCGCCAGCAGCCTCCTACCCGGGCCCAATCAGCCCCAGCATTTT. Its protein product is CASSLLPGPNQPQHF.